This passage covers 23 T cell receptor beta chains from one sample sequenced in a study of shared clonotypes between healthy human individuals (dated by TCRdb to 2018 to 2021). Library preparation used the immunoSEQ multiplex PCR assay. In TCRdb, the immuneACCESS table is reduced to in-frame sequences with V and J assigned. These tables do not hold every clone; where another copy was compared, an unresolved V gene accounts for under half, and the others remain unexplained. The sample records about 1 million clones, under 80% of which are singletons. Of the sample, about 1.4% falls within the top ten clones. Specimen: memory CD4+ T cells sorted from blood. The cell subset or site label corresponds to: CD45RA-negative fraction. These receptors all stem from a man aged 18 to 35 in good health.

This clone came up once. Different DNA sequences within this sample yield the same CDR3. This rearrangement joins TRBV28 to TRBJ1-5; the match to TRBD1 covers 8 bases. Germline CDR1 is MDHEN and CDR2 is SYDVKM. V was pared by 5 bases and J by 5 bases, with 5 bases of the junction left unmatched. The CDR3 has 14 residues. The CDR3 region is CASSLGQGDQPQHF. CDR3 sequence (DNA): TGTGCCAGCAGTCTAGGACAGGGCGATCAGCCCCAGCATTTT.

This clone has only a few counts. The chain links TRBV5-1 to TRBJ1-2; the match to TRBD1 covers 8 bases. Germline V lookup: CDR1 SGHRS, CDR2 YFSETQ. CDR3 length: 14 residues. V lost 7 bases, J lost 1 base, and 6 bases stayed unmatched. The DNA of the CDR3 is TGCGCCAGCGGCGGGACAGGCGGTAACTATGGCTACACCTTC. Its translation: CASGGTGGNYGYTF.

The rearrangement joins TRBV4-3 to TRBJ1-1; no clear D gene. The V gene lost 1 base and the J gene lost 2 bases, with 8 bases spanning the gap. Germline CDR1 is LGHNA and CDR2 is YSLEER. CDR3 length equals 14 residues. In nucleotides, the CDR3 is TGCGCCAGCAGCCAAGTAGGCCTTAACACTGAAGCTTTCTTT. The encoded protein is CASSQVGLNTEAFF.

The chain's CDR3 is CAWKMSGNTIYF. CDR3 bases: TGTGCCTGGAAGATGAGCGGAAACACCATATATTTT. J is TRBJ1-3 and V is TRBV30; D gene uncertain. CDR1 and CDR2 (germline): GTSNPN, SVGIG (reference sequence). V gave up 4 bases and J gave up 4 bases, with 8 bases separating them. The CDR3 loop spans 12 amino acids.

This clone was found many times. The V and J genes are TRBV7-2 and TRBJ2-3; the match to TRBD2 covers 8 bases. The CDR3 extends over 15 amino acids. The germline CDR1 and CDR2 sequences are SGHTA and FQGNSA. V gave up 5 bases and J gave up 2 bases; unmatched junction bases: 6. The CDR3 region is CASSQGLGATDTQYF. The CDR3 DNA follows: TGTGCCAGCAGCCAGGGACTAGGAGCCACAGATACGCAGTATTTT.

This chain links TRBV11-2 with TRBJ2-1, with 9 positions matching TRBD2. This CDR3 has 15 amino acids. CDR1 is SGHAT and CDR2 is FQNNGV in the germline V gene. The V gene end was trimmed by 11 bases and the J gene end by 10 bases; junction bases not matched to a gene: 18. The CDR3 region is CASNEGLARVSEQFF. CDR3 coding DNA: TGTGCCTCGAACGAGGGACTAGCTAGGGTTTCGGAGCAGTTCTTC.

DNA of the CDR3: TGTGCCAGCAGTGGACCGTCGAACACTGAAGCTTTCTTT. This translates into CASSGPSNTEAFF. The V call is TRBV6-6, the J call TRBJ1-1; no reliable D call. The CDR3 is 13 residues long. Looked up from germline, CDR1 is MNHNY and CDR2 is SVGAGI (reference sequence). Trimming took off 5 bases at V and 1 base at J, with 8 bases between the two ends.

The CDR3: CASSQVQGAAETQYF. CDR3 DNA sequence: TGTGCCAGCAGCCAAGTACAGGGGGCTGCAGAGACCCAGTACTTC. The rearrangement joins TRBV14 to TRBJ2-5, with 9 bases aligning to TRBD1. The CDR3 consists of 15 residues. The germline gives CDR1 SGHDN, CDR2 FVKESK. V was pared by 1 base and J by 4 bases, with 4 bases of the junction left unmatched.

As for this clone: The sample carries other DNA sequences with the same CDR3. The V call is TRBV2, the J call TRBJ1-6; D is possibly TRBD1 (6 bases). V lost 6 bases and J lost 0, with 9 bases in between. The CDR3 sequence is 15 residues long. Germline CDR1 and CDR2: SNHLY and FYNNEI. The CDR3: CASRQGSSYNSPLHF. CDR3 bases: TGTGCCAGCAGACAGGGTAGCTCCTATAATTCACCCCTCCACTTT. Looking up the rest from reference TRBV2 and TRBJ1-6 gives the full variable domain: EPEVTQTPSHQVTQMGQEVILRCVPISNHLYFYWYRQILGQKVEFLVSFYNNEISEKSEIFDDQFSVERPDGSNFTLKIRSTKLEDSAMYFCASRQGSSYNSPLHFGNGTRLTVT.

This clone has only one observation. The gene calls are TRBV5-8 and TRBJ2-1, with D possibly being TRBD2 (6 bases). The germline gives CDR1 SGHTS, CDR2 YDEGEE. Trimming pared 4 bases from V and 10 bases from J, leaving 18 bases between. The CDR3 spans 14 residues. The CDR3 DNA is TGTGCCAGCAGCCCTAGGAGGGAGCGCGGAGAGCAGTTCTTC. Its protein product is CASSPRRERGEQFF.

V usage is TRBV11-2 and J usage is TRBJ2-5; 8 nucleotides match TRBD1. V trimming: 5 bases; J trimming: 9 bases; junction bases outside the gene matches: 11. Germline V lookup: CDR1 SGHAT, CDR2 FQNNGV. CDR3 length equals 14 residues. The CDR3 coding sequence is TGTGCCAGCAGCGCAGGGGGCCCTCACATCCCCCAGTACTTC. Residues: CASSAGGPHIPQYF.

CDR3 amino acids: CASSLQSGGPYEQYF. DNA of the CDR3: TGTGCCAGCAGCCTGCAAAGCGGGGGGCCGTACGAGCAGTACTTC. This chain connects TRBV11-2 to TRBJ2-7, with 9 bases lining up with TRBD2. Germline V gene lookup returns CDR1 SGHAT and CDR2 FQNNGV. J lost 4 bases, V lost 5 bases, and 9 bases had no gene match. The CDR3 contains 15 residues. Variable domain in full (rest from reference TRBV11-2 and TRBJ2-7): EAGVAQSPRYKIIEKRQSVAFWCNPISGHATLYWYQQILGQGPKLLIQFQNNGVVDDSQLPKDRFSAERLKGVDSTLKIQPAKLEDSAVYLCASSLQSGGPYEQYFGPGTRLTVT.

This sequence joins TRBV11-2 and TRBJ1-6; a weak D match, TRBD1 (6 bases). Per germline, CDR1 SGHAT and CDR2 FQNNGV. V lost 2 bases and J 5 bases, leaving 10 bases between the germline ends. This CDR3 region has 15 residues. This CDR3 is CASSLTAGDNSPLHF. CDR3 DNA sequence: TGTGCCAGCAGCTTAACCGCAGGGGATAATTCACCCCTCCACTTT.

This chain joins TRBV7-3 and TRBJ2-2; 8 bases are a match to TRBD1. In germline, CDR1 is SGHTA, CDR2 FQGTGA. This CDR3 spans 18 amino acids. J lost 0 bases, V lost 2 bases, and 8 bases had no gene match. The CDR3: CASSLDRGRTTNTGELFF. The CDR3 DNA reads as TGTGCCAGCAGCTTAGACAGGGGTAGGACCACGAACACCGGGGAGCTGTTTTTT.

This clone occurred many times. This CDR3 is CASSPSTWTGDSYEQYF. The CDR3 coding sequence is TGCGCCAGCAGCCCATCAACCTGGACAGGGGACTCCTACGAGCAGTACTTC. The rearrangement joins TRBV5-1 to TRBJ2-7; 9 positions agree with TRBD1. CDR1 and CDR2 (germline): SGHRS, YFSETQ. The J segment lost 0 bases and the V segment lost 4 bases, leaving 11 bases of the junction unmatched. This CDR3 has 17 residues.

This chain links TRBV6-5 with TRBJ2-7, with TRBD2 matching over 10 bases. Germline assignment: CDR1 MNHEY and CDR2 SVGAGI. The CDR3 length is 14 residues. V trimming: 5 bases; J trimming: 5 bases; junction bases outside the gene matches: 6. The CDR3 DNA is TGTGCCAGCAGTCGACTAGCGGGCCCCCACGAGCAGTACTTC. Encoded protein: CASSRLAGPHEQYF.

The V and J genes are TRBV10-3 and TRBJ2-7, with D perhaps assigned TRBD1 or TRBD2 (5 bases each). Trimming removed 0 bases from V and 3 bases from J, with 12 bases in between. The length of the CDR3 is 15 residues. Germline V gene lookup returns CDR1 ENHRY and CDR2 SYGVKD. In DNA form, the CDR3 reads TGTGCCATCAGTGAGTCCGGGACGCTACACTACGAGCAGTACTTC. As protein: CAISESGTLHYEQYF.

The J gene is TRBJ2-1, the V gene TRBV19, with D uncertain. Trimming removed 7 bases from V and 4 bases from J, with 5 bases in between. The CDR3 length is 11 residues. Germline values: CDR1 LNHDA, CDR2 SQIVND (reference sequence). CDR3 amino acids: CASTQYNEQFF. CDR3 coding DNA: TGTGCCAGTACCCAATACAATGAGCAGTTCTTC.

The chain recombines TRBV7-2 with TRBJ2-4; D is unresolved. V was pared by 1 base and J by 2 bases, with 6 bases between. CDR3 length equals 14 residues. Germline CDR1 and CDR2: SGHTA and FQGNSA. CDR3 nucleotides: TGTGCCAGCAGCTTAGGGAACTCCAAAAACATTCAGTACTTC. It codes for CASSLGNSKNIQYF. The variable domain in full, with the rest retrieved from reference TRBV7-2 and TRBJ2-4, is GAGVSQSPSNKVTEKGKDVELRCDPISGHTALYWYRQSLGQGLEFLIYFQGNSAPDKSGLPSDRFSAERTGGSVSTLTIQRTQQEDSAVYLCASSLGNSKNIQYFGAGTRLSVL.

Notes on this clone: With a much larger clone just one base away, this may be a read error. Distinct nucleotide sequences in the sample also encode this CDR3. This sequence joins TRBV11-3 and TRBJ1-1; D gene ambiguous. Trimming took off 2 bases at V and 1 base at J, with 5 bases between the two ends. CDR1 SGHNT and CDR2 YENEEA come from the germline V gene. CDR3 length: 13 residues. The CDR3 nucleotides read TGTGCCAGCAGCTTACGGGGGAACACTGAAGCTTTCTTT. Its translation: CASSLRGNTEAFF.

This clone is a singleton in its sample. The chain carries TRBV19 and TRBJ2-6, with D maybe TRBD2 (6 bases). The V end lost 6 bases, the J end lost 2 bases, and 14 bases lay between the germline ends. This CDR3 is 16 amino acids long. Looked up from germline, CDR1 is LNHDA and CDR2 is SQIVND (reference sequence). CDR3 in amino acids: CASRSPSGAGANVLTF. The DNA of the CDR3 is TGTGCCAGTAGGTCCCCCTCGGGAGCTGGGGCCAACGTCCTGACTTTC.

As for this clone: A much larger clone lies one base from this, so it may be a read error. The V and J genes are TRBV29-1 and TRBJ2-7; D is uncertain. CDR1 and CDR2 (germline): SQVTM, ANQGSEA. The CDR3 spans 13 residues. V dropped 5 bases and J dropped 4 bases, with 15 bases sitting between them. CDR3 loop: CSVHPGPSYEQYF. DNA for the CDR3: TGCAGCGTTCACCCCGGGCCATCATACGAGCAGTACTTC.

This chain connects TRBV19 to TRBJ1-2; a weak D match, TRBD1 (5 bases). This CDR3 spans 16 amino acids. The ends were cut back, 0 bases at V and 8 bases at J, with 19 bases in the middle. The germline CDR1 and CDR2 sequences are LNHDA and SQIVND (reference sequence). The CDR3 sequence: CASSIDSGTDGRGYTF. Here the CDR3 DNA reads TGTGCCAGTAGTATAGACTCCGGGACTGATGGGAGGGGCTACACCTTC.